What follows are 16 T cell receptor beta chains derived from one specimen sequenced in a study of CXCR3-negative and CXCR3-positive naive CD8 T cells. Overall study findings and caveats: Greater hydrophobicity was found in TRB CDR3s of CXCR3-positive naive cells than of CXCR3-negative naive cells.

The method, 5' RACE with UMI labels, was used to prepare the TRB cDNA libraries. No DNA is given; TCRdb re-called the 5' RACE reads and lists each CDR3 protein once. Its table records some 150,000 distinct CDR3 sequences. No antigens are known for them. The specimen sequenced was naive CXCR3+ CD8+ T cells from blood. Specified subset: CD45RO-CCR7+CD27+CD95- naive CD8+ T cells expressing CXCR3 (TNR3+). These receptors originate from a human donor in good health. Some clones in this sample may be carry-over from other donors' samples.

V usage is TRBV27 and J usage is TRBJ2-1; TCRdb reports TRBD1, a call that lacks DNA to check it against. CDR3 length: 14 amino acids. The germline gives CDR1 MNHEY, CDR2 SMNVEV (reference sequence). This CDR3 reads CASSRQGVYNEQFF.

This chain joins TRBV4-2 and TRBJ2-7; TCRdb gives TRBD1 as the D gene, but with no DNA this cannot be confirmed. Germline loops: CDR1 LGHNA, CDR2 YNFKEQ. CDR3 size: 17 residues. The CDR3 here is CASSQDYLRTGPYEQYF.

The V call is TRBV19, the J call TRBJ2-1; the D call from TCRdb, TRBD2, cannot be confirmed without DNA. Germline lookup yields CDR1 LNHDA and CDR2 SQIVND (reference sequence). The CDR3 loop spans 15 amino acids. The CDR3 sequence is CASGIKAGIYNEQFF.

The CDR3 spells CASSYSMLEQYF. This chain links TRBV6-6 with TRBJ2-7. The CDR3 consists of 12 residues. Germline values: CDR1 MNHNY, CDR2 SVGAGI (reference sequence).

The V gene is TRBV7-6, the J gene TRBJ1-5; TCRdb's D call, TRBD1, is unchecked because there is no DNA. This CDR3 spans 13 amino acids. Germline V CDR1 and CDR2: SGHVS, FNYEAQ. CDR3 loop: CASSLQGYQPQHF.

This chain uses TRBV28 with TRBJ1-1. The V gene's germline CDR1 is MDHEN and CDR2 SYDVKM. The CDR3 spans 14 residues. This CDR3 is CASSFRIMDTEAFF. Full variable domain (missing parts from reference TRBV28 and TRBJ1-1): DVKVTQSSRYLVKRTGEKVFLECVQDMDHENMFWYRQDPGLGLRLIYFSYDVKMKEKGDIPEGYSVSREKKERFSLILESASTNQTSMYLCASSFRIMDTEAFFGQGTRLTVV.

The V gene is TRBV7-9, the J gene TRBJ2-5; TCRdb returns TRBD1, unconfirmable since there is no DNA. The germline gives CDR1 SEHNR, CDR2 FQNEAQ (reference sequence). This CDR3 is 14 amino acids long. The CDR3 loop is CASSLVSGRETQYF.

The V and J genes are TRBV12-5 and TRBJ2-7; as DNA is missing, the TRBD1 call by TCRdb cannot be tested. The germline V gene encodes CDR1 LGHNT and CDR2 FRNRAP. This CDR3 has 16 amino acids. CDR3 sequence reads: CASGLVLGRGAYEQYF.

The chain is built from TRBV27 and TRBJ2-5; TCRdb reports TRBD1, a call that lacks DNA to check it against. The CDR3 is made up of 13 amino acids. Germline lookup yields CDR1 MNHEY and CDR2 SMNVEV (reference sequence). CDR3 sequence: CASRDRDQETQYF.

The rearrangement uses TRBV3-1 and TRBJ2-1; checking the TCRdb D call of TRBD2 is not possible without DNA. CDR1 and CDR2 (germline): LGHDT, YNNKEL (reference sequence). The CDR3 has 15 amino acids. This chain's CDR3 is CASSQGSSFYNEQFF.

V is TRBV5-6 and J is TRBJ1-1. The CDR3 loop spans 11 amino acids. Germline V gene lookup returns CDR1 SGHDT and CDR2 YYEEEE. The CDR3 spells CASSLGLRSFF.

J is TRBJ1-2 and V is TRBV19; with no DNA, the TCRdb D assignment of TRBD1 cannot be verified. CDR1 is LNHDA and CDR2 is SQIVND in the germline V gene (reference sequence). CDR3 length equals 14 residues. CDR3 protein: CASTPTGAYHGYTF.

V is TRBV12-3 or TRBV12-4 and J is TRBJ2-7. This CDR3 comprises 13 residues. The CDR3: CASSFRQNYEQYF.

J is TRBJ2-7 and V is TRBV10-2. The germline CDR1 and CDR2 sequences are WSHSY and SAAADI. The CDR3 loop spans 12 amino acids. CDR3 protein: CASMGSLYEQYF.

The chain recombines TRBV5-1 with TRBJ1-5. CDR1 SGHRS and CDR2 YFSETQ come from the germline V gene. This CDR3 region has 15 residues. CDR3 sequence: CASSLVEGRDQPQHF.

This chain's CDR3 is CATSDAAFSPVLYSNQPQHF. The V call is TRBV24-1, the J call TRBJ1-5; TCRdb's assignment of TRBD1 cannot be checked, as there is no DNA. Germline CDR1 reads KGHDR; CDR2 reads SFDVKD. This CDR3 region has 20 residues.